The rows below give T cell receptor beta chains drawn from one sample of a study of cytomegalovirus exposure and HLA in healthy donors. The protocol was immunoSEQ multiplex PCR, while the TCRdb copy is restricted to in-frame clones and leaves out a portion. This sample carries under 250,000 clones, around 73% of them seen once, and the ten largest clones take 3.8%. Sequencing used PBMCs. The receptor source for this set is a male donor in good health and CMV-seronegative. Both conserved end residues are part of each CDR3. D genes are given only for firm matches. Size is stated for part of the rows, as once, few or many counts, or as a class when the clone is expanded.

clone_size	v_call	d_call	j_call	cdr3_nt	cdr3_aa
NA	TRBV5-1	NA	TRBJ2-1	TGCGCCAGCACCGCTACCCCGGGATCGGGCTACAATGAGCAGTTCTTC	CASTATPGSGYNEQFF
NA	TRBV28	NA	TRBJ1-1	TGTGCCAGCAGTCCAGCCCCCCAGACAGTTCCTACGGTGGCTTTCTTT	CASSPAPQTVPTVAFF
NA	TRBV11-1	NA	TRBJ2-7	TGTGCCAGCAGCTTATCCCAGGTATGGGAGCAGTACTTC	CASSLSQVWEQYF
NA	TRBV6-1	NA	TRBJ1-3	TGTGCCAGCAGTGAAGGACAGCCAGGGGACACCATATATTTT	CASSEGQPGDTIYF
NA	TRBV7-3	TRBD2	TRBJ2-2	TGTGCCAGCAGCCTGGGACTAGCGGGAGGTTGGGAGCTGTTTTTT	CASSLGLAGGWELFF
NA	TRBV29-1	TRBD1	TRBJ1-1	TGCAGCGTTGAAGGTCGGGACAGGGGGATGTCTGAAGCTTTCTTT	CSVEGRDRGMSEAFF
NA	TRBV4-1	TRBD1	TRBJ2-1	TGCGCCAGCAGCCAAATGCCGGGACAGGGGTTGAACGAGCAGTTCTTC	CASSQMPGQGLNEQFF
NA	TRBV5-1	TRBD2	TRBJ2-5	TGCGCCAGCAGCTTGGACCCGACTAGCAGGGAGACCCAGTACTTC	CASSLDPTSRETQYF
NA	TRBV12-2	NA	TRBJ2-2	TGTGCAAGTCGCTCCAGGGGAGGGACAGGATTTACCGGGGAGCTGTTTTTT	CASRSRGGTGFTGELFF
once	TRBV28	TRBD2	TRBJ2-1	TGTGCCAGCAGTTTTGTGAGGCGACTAGCGGGAGTAGGGTACAATGAGCAGTTCTTC	CASSFVRRLAGVGYNEQFF
few	TRBV7-6	TRBD1	TRBJ2-6	TGTGCCAGCACCCAAGGGGCAGGGGGAGACGGGGCCAACGTCCTGACTTTC	CASTQGAGGDGANVLTF
NA	TRBV2	NA	TRBJ1-1	TGTGCCAGCGGGGACACTTACACTGAAGCTTTCTTT	CASGDTYTEAFF
NA	TRBV10-3	NA	TRBJ2-3	TGTGCCACCCGGGGAGGGACAGGAACCCGACTAGCTCGAACAGATACGCAGTATTTT	CATRGGTGTRLARTDTQYF
once	TRBV29-1	NA	TRBJ2-5	TGCAGCGTTGAAGAAGGGTTGGAGGGGTGGGGAGAGACCCAGTACTTC	CSVEEGLEGWGETQYF
NA	TRBV5-4	TRBD1	TRBJ1-2	TGTGCCAGCACCGTCCGGGACAGGGCTCCCTATGGCTACACCTTC	CASTVRDRAPYGYTF
NA	TRBV28	NA	TRBJ2-7	TGTGCCAGCAGCCTAATCGGGAAGGACGAGCAGTACTTC	CASSLIGKDEQYF
NA	TRBV7-3	TRBD1	TRBJ2-5	TGTGCCAGCAGCCCCCTCCTTGGACAGGGAGAGACCCAGTACTTC	CASSPLLGQGETQYF
NA	TRBV18	TRBD1	TRBJ2-7	TGTGCCAGCTCACCCGGACAGGAGTGGCCCGAGCAGTACTTC	CASSPGQEWPEQYF
NA	TRBV6-6	TRBD1	TRBJ1-5	TGTGCCAGCAGTTACGAACAGGGGGCGCAGAATCAGCCCCAGCATTTT	CASSYEQGAQNQPQHF
NA	TRBV5-1	NA	TRBJ2-3	TGCGCCAGCAGCTTGGACAGCACTCCACGCACAGATACGCAGTATTTT	CASSLDSTPRTDTQYF
few	TRBV19	NA	TRBJ1-5	TGTGCCAGTAGTACGGACGGGGGGGATCAGCCCCAGCATTTT	CASSTDGGDQPQHF
NA	TRBV5-1	TRBD2	TRBJ2-7	TGTGCCAGCAGCTTGGTCCTAGCGGGGGGGTACGAGCAGTACTTC	CASSLVLAGGYEQYF
NA	TRBV27	TRBD1	TRBJ2-5	TGTGCCAGCAGTTCCCGAAAATTCGACAGGGGGTCGGTAGAGACCCAGTACTTC	CASSSRKFDRGSVETQYF
many	TRBV7-2	NA	TRBJ2-7	TGTGCCAGCAGCTTAAAGGTTGGACTCTGGGACGAGCAGTACTTC	CASSLKVGLWDEQYF
NA	TRBV6-5	TRBD2	TRBJ2-7	TGTGCCAGCAGTCCAACGGAGACTAGCGGCTACGAGCAGTACTTC	CASSPTETSGYEQYF
NA	TRBV7-2	NA	TRBJ2-3	TGTGCCAGCAGCTTAGTAGGTTCGGGAGATACGCAGTATTTT	CASSLVGSGDTQYF
NA	TRBV28	NA	TRBJ2-2	TGTGCCAGCAGCAGGACAGACACCGGGGAGCTGTTTTTT	CASSRTDTGELFF
NA	TRBV10-3	NA	TRBJ2-3	TGTGCCATCAGGGTGTCGCTGGCCACAGATACGCAGTATTTT	CAIRVSLATDTQYF
NA	TRBV7-2	TRBD2	TRBJ2-1	TGTGCCAGCAGCTTAGCTGGACTAGCGGGAGGGAGCGATGAGCAGTTCTTC	CASSLAGLAGGSDEQFF
NA	TRBV9	TRBD2	TRBJ2-3	TGTGCCAGCAGCGTGACTAGCGGCTCCACAGATACGCAGTATTTT	CASSVTSGSTDTQYF
NA	TRBV2	TRBD1	TRBJ2-6	TGTGCCAGCATCTCCGACAGGGGACTTTCTGGGGCCAACGTCCTGACTTTC	CASISDRGLSGANVLTF
NA	TRBV6-1	TRBD1	TRBJ2-7	TGTGCCAGCAGTCAGAGGCAGACAGGGGACTACGAGCAGTACTTC	CASSQRQTGDYEQYF
NA	TRBV7-9	TRBD2	TRBJ2-1	TGTGCCAGCCAGGCGGGAGGGGGATACTACAATGAGCAGTTCTTC	CASQAGGGYYNEQFF
NA	TRBV2	NA	TRBJ2-1	TGTGCCAGCAGGGAGGACGCCCCTGAGCAGTTCTTC	CASREDAPEQFF
once	TRBV6-4	TRBD2	TRBJ2-1	TGTGCCAGCAGTGACTCGGGTCTAGCGGGTAGATATGAGCAGTTCTTC	CASSDSGLAGRYEQFF
NA	TRBV2	TRBD2	TRBJ2-5	TGTGCCAGCAGCTTGACTAGCGGACAAGAGACCCAGTACTTC	CASSLTSGQETQYF
NA	TRBV6-5	NA	TRBJ1-1	TGTGCCAGCACCGAACAAACAGGGACGTACACTGAAGCTTTCTTT	CASTEQTGTYTEAFF
NA	TRBV5-1	TRBD1	TRBJ2-2	TGCGCCAGCAGCCCCACGGGACAGGGGGCTCAAACCGGGGAGCTGTTTTTT	CASSPTGQGAQTGELFF
few	TRBV19	NA	TRBJ1-1	TGTGCCAGTAGTATAGCATACCTAAACACTGAAGCTTTCTTT	CASSIAYLNTEAFF
once	TRBV28	TRBD1	TRBJ2-1	TGTGCCAGCGGACCACCGCCCGGGACAGGGGGGAGGCTTGTCAATGAGCAGTTCTTC	CASGPPPGTGGRLVNEQFF
few	TRBV5-1	NA	TRBJ1-6	TGCGCCAGCAGCTTGGGCAGTAATAATTCACCCCTCCACTTT	CASSLGSNNSPLHF
NA	TRBV5-1	TRBD1	TRBJ2-5	TGCGCCAGCAGCTGGATCGGACAGGGGGCCCGCGAGACCCAGTACTTC	CASSWIGQGARETQYF
few	TRBV7-9	NA	TRBJ1-5	TGTGCCAGCAGCTTAGACGGACAGCCCAATCAGCCCCAGCATTTT	CASSLDGQPNQPQHF
once	TRBV5-6	TRBD2	TRBJ2-2	TGTGCCAGCAGCTTGCGCATAGCGGGAGGGAGCACCGGGGAGCTGTTTTTT	CASSLRIAGGSTGELFF
NA	TRBV13	NA	TRBJ2-7	TGTGCCAGCAGCTTGCGGGACTACGAGCAGTACTTC	CASSLRDYEQYF